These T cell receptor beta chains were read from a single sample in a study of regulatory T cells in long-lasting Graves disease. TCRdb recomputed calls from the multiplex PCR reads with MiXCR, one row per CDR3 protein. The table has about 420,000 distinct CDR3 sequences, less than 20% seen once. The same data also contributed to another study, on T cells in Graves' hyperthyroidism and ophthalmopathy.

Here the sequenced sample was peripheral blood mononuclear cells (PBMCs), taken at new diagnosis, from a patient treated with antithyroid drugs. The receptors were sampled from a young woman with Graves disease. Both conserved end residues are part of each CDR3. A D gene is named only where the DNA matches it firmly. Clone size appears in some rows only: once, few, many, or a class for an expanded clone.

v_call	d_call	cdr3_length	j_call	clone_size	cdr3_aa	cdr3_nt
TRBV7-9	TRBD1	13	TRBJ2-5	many	CASSDRGVETQYF	TGTGCCAGCAGCGACAGGGGTGTTGAGACCCAGTACTTC
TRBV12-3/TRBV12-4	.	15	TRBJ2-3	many	CASSASDLNTDTQYF	TGTGCCAGCAGTGCTAGCGACTTAAACACAGATACGCAGTATTTT
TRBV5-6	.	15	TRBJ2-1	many	CASSFWEGVYNEQFF	TGTGCCAGCAGCTTTTGGGAAGGGGTATACAATGAGCAGTTCTTC
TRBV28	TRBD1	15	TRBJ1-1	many	CASSPSPQGWPEAFF	TGTGCCAGCAGTCCGAGCCCACAGGGGTGGCCTGAAGCTTTCTTT
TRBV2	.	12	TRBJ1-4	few	CASNRFNEKLFF	TGTGCCAGCAACAGATTTAATGAAAAACTGTTTTTT
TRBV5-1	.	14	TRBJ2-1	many	CASSLGTAPGEQFF	TGCGCCAGCAGCTTGGGGACGGCACCGGGTGAGCAGTTCTTC
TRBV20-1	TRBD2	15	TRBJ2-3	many	CSANPQREVIDTQYF	TGCAGTGCTAACCCTCAGCGGGAGGTTATAGATACGCAGTATTTT
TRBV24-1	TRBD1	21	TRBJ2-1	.	CATSDTTGTASTTRIPYEQFF	TGTGCCACCAGTGACACCACCGGGACAGCCTCGACTACCCGCATCCCTTATGAGCAGTTCTTC
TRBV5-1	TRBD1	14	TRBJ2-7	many	CASSLGDRNYEQYF	TGCGCCAGCAGCTTGGGGGACAGAAACTACGAGCAGTACTTC
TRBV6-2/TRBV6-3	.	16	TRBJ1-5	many	CASSFARFGAPGPQHF	TGTGCCAGCAGTTTTGCGCGATTTGGGGCTCCAGGGCCCCAGCATTTT